A selection of T cell receptor beta chains follows, all from one sample in a study of siplizumab effects on memory and regulatory T cells. Assay used: immunoSEQ multiplex PCR; TCRdb lists only in-frame clones, some missing. In the table there are 99,000 or so clones, nearly 95% of which are singletons. The sequenced material came from Tregs sorted from blood. Receptors originate from a human donor in good health. Each CDR3 is given with its conserved first and last residue. D genes are given only for firm matches. Clone size, where shown, is once, few, many, or a class for clones that have expanded.

abundance	v_gene	d_gene	j_gene	CDR3aa	CDR3nt
.	TRBV6-1	.	TRBJ1-5	CASGTQTNQPQHF	TGTGCCAGCGGGACTCAAACCAATCAGCCCCAGCATTTT
.	TRBV4-2	.	TRBJ1-1	CASSLGTRGTEAFF	TGTGCCAGCAGCCTAGGGACTCGTGGGACTGAAGCTTTCTTT
.	TRBV11-2	.	TRBJ2-1	CASSLVIGVRFF	TGTGCCAGCAGCTTAGTAATCGGGGTACGGTTCTTC
.	TRBV4-3	TRBD2	TRBJ2-1	CASSQGLAVNNEQFF	TGCGCCAGCAGCCAAGGCCTAGCGGTTAACAATGAGCAGTTCTTC
once	TRBV5-1	.	TRBJ2-5	CASSLAAGFVETQYF	TGCGCCAGCAGCTTGGCCGCAGGGTTTGTGGAGACCCAGTACTTC
.	TRBV5-1	.	TRBJ2-7	CASSLGDGTYEQYF	TGCGCCAGCAGCTTGGGGGACGGAACCTACGAGCAGTACTTC
.	TRBV15	.	TRBJ2-7	CATSFGDAGVYEQYF	TGTGCCACCAGCTTTGGGGACGCCGGGGTTTACGAGCAGTACTTC
.	TRBV29-1	.	TRBJ2-7	CSVQQAYEQYF	TGCAGCGTGCAACAGGCCTACGAGCAGTACTTC
.	TRBV30	TRBD2	TRBJ2-3	CAWSQGWASGSTDTQYF	TGTGCCTGGAGTCAGGGCTGGGCTAGCGGGTCCACAGATACGCAGTATTTT
.	TRBV18	.	TRBJ1-2	CASSPRPGSGYTF	TGTGCCAGCTCACCACGTCCAGGGTCGGGCTACACCTTC
.	TRBV6-6	.	TRBJ2-3	CASSSGIRADTQYF	TGTGCCAGCAGTTCCGGGATTAGAGCAGATACGCAGTATTTT
.	TRBV29-1	TRBD1	TRBJ2-4	CSVGQGSGNIQYF	TGCAGCGTCGGACAGGGTTCTGGGAACATTCAGTACTTC
.	TRBV11-2	.	TRBJ2-5	CASKQGLRETQYF	TGTGCCAGCAAACAGGGTCTGAGGGAGACCCAGTACTTC
.	TRBV21-1	.	TRBJ1-1	CASSKPRDTEAFF	TGTGCCAGCAGCAAACCACGGGACACTGAAGCTTTCTTT
.	TRBV27	.	TRBJ1-2	CASRQGANYGYTF	TGTGCCAGCAGGCAGGGAGCTAACTATGGCTACACCTTC
.	TRBV18	.	TRBJ1-3	CASSPQRSGNTIYF	TGTGCCAGCTCACCGCAACGCTCTGGAAACACCATATATTTT
.	TRBV6-5	TRBD1	TRBJ1-4	CASSYFGRGPEKLFF	TGTGCCAGCAGTTACTTCGGCAGGGGGCCTGAAAAACTGTTTTTT
.	TRBV4-1	.	TRBJ1-3	CASSLIVPAGYSGNTIYF	TGCGCCAGCAGTCTTATCGTTCCCGCCGGCTACTCTGGAAACACCATATATTTT
.	TRBV9	TRBD2	TRBJ2-3	CASSPRGGLAGDTQYF	TGTGCCAGCAGCCCCAGGGGGGGACTAGCGGGAGATACGCAGTATTTT
few	TRBV6-6	.	TRBJ1-5	CASSSMAGGAQHF	TGTGCCAGCAGCTCCATGGCCGGGGGGGCCCAGCATTTT
.	TRBV4-1	TRBD1	TRBJ1-2	CASSQNRGDGYTF	TGCGCCAGCAGCCAGAACAGGGGCGATGGCTACACCTTC
.	TRBV7-2	.	TRBJ1-1	CASSLAEGQEAFF	TGTGCCAGCAGCTTAGCGGAGGGGCAGGAAGCTTTCTTT
.	TRBV6-6	TRBD1	TRBJ2-7	CASRMGQGVAYEQYF	TGTGCCAGCAGGATGGGACAGGGAGTTGCCTACGAGCAGTACTTC
once	TRBV2	TRBD1	TRBJ1-6	CASSGQGNTYNSPLHF	TGTGCCAGCAGTGGACAGGGGAACACCTATAATTCACCCCTCCACTTT
.	TRBV7-9	.	TRBJ1-2	CASSLVVYGYTF	TGTGCCAGCAGCTTAGTTGTCTATGGCTACACCTTC
.	TRBV10-3	.	TRBJ1-1	CASRRSGGLNTEAFF	TGTGCCAGCAGACGCTCGGGGGGGCTCAACACTGAAGCTTTCTTT
.	TRBV11-2	.	TRBJ2-5	CASSFRFSGETQYF	TGTGCCAGCAGCTTCAGGTTTAGCGGAGAGACCCAGTACTTC
.	TRBV5-1	.	TRBJ2-5	CASSPGGIQETQYF	TGCGCCAGCAGCCCGGGGGGCATACAAGAGACCCAGTACTTC
.	TRBV19	.	TRBJ2-3	CASSPTPPGRGSDTQYF	TGTGCCAGTAGTCCAACCCCCCCGGGGCGGGGATCAGATACGCAGTATTTT
.	TRBV2	TRBD1	TRBJ1-1	CASKDRVRLGTEAFF	TGTGCCAGCAAGGACAGGGTGAGACTTGGCACTGAAGCTTTCTTT
.	TRBV29-1	.	TRBJ1-2	CSVEGVDGYTF	TGCAGCGTTGAGGGTGTGGATGGCTACACCTTC
.	TRBV10-3	TRBD1	TRBJ1-1	CAIKRQGASNIEAFF	TGTGCCATCAAGCGGCAGGGGGCTTCGAACATTGAAGCTTTCTTT
.	TRBV15	.	TRBJ2-7	CATSSTGPYEQYF	TGTGCCACCAGCTCGACAGGCCCCTACGAGCAGTACTTC